The T cell receptor (beta chain) under discussion was sequenced for a study of blood T cells in healthy people across ages. A second PCR, run for about 7 to 11 cycles, used a sample-barcoded 5' primer plus a J-beta primer mix. TCRdb called the 5' RACE reads again in MiXCR, with one record for every CDR3 protein. Of almost 1 million distinct CDR3 sequences in the sample, roughly 47% are singletons; the top ten hold around a fifth. Trimming pared 0 bases from V and 2 bases from J, leaving 18 bases between. Germline CDR1 is ENHRY and CDR2 is SYGVKD. The CDR3 has 18 amino acids. The receptor comes from a woman aged 60-75 years in good health. The sequenced sample was blood. This rearrangement joins TRBV10-3 to TRBJ2-3; D perhaps matches TRBD2 (6 bases). The CDR3, as DNA: TGTGCCATCAGTGAGTCCGCCGGGACTGGCGGGAACACAGATACGCAGTATTTT. Residues: CAISESAGTGGNTDTQYF.